Listed below are T cell receptor beta chains from one sample, sequenced in a study of shared clonotypes between healthy human individuals. Sequenced by immunoSEQ multiplex PCR; TCRdb stores in-frame clones only, minus some. The profile shows a few million clones, around nine tenths of them singletons. Sample: naive CD4+ T cells sorted from blood. The receptors shown here come from a young man in good health. Each CDR3 is given with its conserved first and last residue. The D gene is left open where the match is weak. Where a row states a size, it is once, few, many or the class of an expanded clone; other rows omit it.

v_call	d_call	clone_size	j_call	cdr3_aa	cdr3_nt
TRBV2	NA	NA	TRBJ1-6	CASSDPGFGGRSPLHF	TGTGCCAGCAGTGATCCGGGGTTTGGAGGAAGGTCACCCCTCCACTTT
TRBV25-1	TRBD1	NA	TRBJ2-7	CASSESRQGRYEQYF	TGTGCCAGCAGTGAATCGAGACAGGGAAGGTACGAGCAGTACTTC
TRBV5-1	TRBD1	NA	TRBJ1-6	CASSSDSGTGFGSPLHF	TGCGCCAGCAGCTCAGATTCCGGGACAGGGTTTGGTTCACCCCTCCACTTT
TRBV2	NA	NA	TRBJ2-3	CASSLDLNTQYF	TGTGCCAGCAGTCTGGACTTAAATACGCAGTATTTT
TRBV28	NA	once	TRBJ1-1	CASRHPGTPNTEAFF	TGTGCCAGCCGACACCCCGGGACACCCAACACTGAAGCTTTCTTT
TRBV9	NA	NA	TRBJ1-2	CASSAGTQDGYTF	TGTGCCAGCAGCGCCGGGACTCAGGATGGCTACACCTTC
TRBV19	TRBD1	NA	TRBJ2-3	CASRDRDGTDTQYF	TGTGCAAGTAGGGACAGGGATGGCACAGATACGCAGTATTTT
TRBV2	NA	NA	TRBJ2-7	CASQGERSSYEQYF	TGTGCCAGCCAAGGGGAGAGGAGCTCCTACGAGCAGTACTTC
TRBV30	TRBD1	NA	TRBJ2-7	CAWSKQGGEQYF	TGTGCCTGGAGTAAACAGGGGGGCGAGCAGTACTTC
TRBV7-7	TRBD2	once	TRBJ2-5	CASSSGLAGGQETQYF	TGTGCTAGCAGCTCAGGACTAGCGGGGGGCCAAGAGACCCAGTACTTC
TRBV6-5	NA	NA	TRBJ1-2	CASSYSGNYGYTF	TGTGCCAGCAGTTACTCAGGCAACTATGGCTACACCTTC
TRBV27	TRBD1	NA	TRBJ2-7	CASSLLSGGGYEQYF	TGTGCCAGCAGTTTATTATCAGGGGGCGGGTACGAGCAGTACTTC
TRBV12-5	TRBD2	NA	TRBJ2-2	CASGLVLGRATGELFF	TGTGCTAGTGGTTTGGTACTCGGGAGGGCCACCGGGGAGCTGTTTTTT
TRBV6-1	NA	NA	TRBJ1-2	CASTEGGALYYGYTF	TGTGCCAGCACTGAAGGCGGGGCCCTATACTATGGCTACACCTTC
TRBV18	TRBD1	NA	TRBJ1-1	CASSPLGQGLWAFF	TGTGCCAGCTCACCACTGGGACAGGGGTTATGGGCTTTCTTT
TRBV5-1	NA	once	TRBJ2-2	CASSLDSGTGELFF	TGCGCCAGCAGCTTGGACAGTGGCACCGGGGAGCTGTTTTTT
TRBV5-1	TRBD2	NA	TRBJ2-5	CASSLASGGTVETQYF	TGCGCCAGCAGCTTGGCCAGCGGGGGAACCGTCGAGACCCAGTACTTC
TRBV7-2	TRBD1	NA	TRBJ2-5	CASSRQGTRETQYF	TGTGCCAGCAGCCGACAGGGGACCCGGGAGACCCAGTACTTC
TRBV15	TRBD2	NA	TRBJ2-7	CATSREASGGAQYEQYF	TGTGCCACCAGCAGAGAGGCTAGCGGGGGGGCCCAGTACGAGCAGTACTTC
TRBV5-1	NA	NA	TRBJ1-2	CASSLEGSYGYTF	TGCGCCAGCAGCTTAGAGGGAAGCTATGGCTACACCTTC
TRBV19	NA	NA	TRBJ1-1	CASSKEYTEAFF	TGTGCCAGTAGCAAGGAGTACACTGAAGCTTTCTTT
TRBV7-3	NA	NA	TRBJ2-6	CASSLTSGSGANVLTF	TGTGCCAGCAGCTTAACGTCCGGCTCTGGGGCCAACGTCCTGACTTTC
TRBV5-8	TRBD1	NA	TRBJ2-5	CASSFAGQGKETQYF	TGTGCCAGCAGCTTCGCAGGACAGGGAAAAGAGACCCAGTACTTC
TRBV7-2	TRBD2	NA	TRBJ2-3	CASSPGLAGDTQYF	TGTGCCAGCAGCCCCGGACTAGCGGGGGATACGCAGTATTTT
TRBV5-1	TRBD2	NA	TRBJ2-1	CASSFTSGGQGEQFF	TGCGCCAGCAGCTTCACTAGCGGGGGGCAGGGTGAGCAGTTCTTC
TRBV6-5	NA	NA	TRBJ2-1	CASKGGRHNEQFF	TGTGCCAGCAAGGGGGGGCGTCACAATGAGCAGTTCTTC